The 27 T cell receptor beta chains presented below share a single source sample, sequenced in a study of T cell repertoires in cytomegalovirus infection. No cognate antigen is known for these TCRs. TCRdb itself ran the reads through MiXCR, one entry per CDR3 protein. The table shows over 100,000 distinct CDR3 sequences, with about 30% occurring only once. Sequencing was performed on CD8+ T cells from cultured PBMCs, taken from culture after CMV antigen stimulation. The receptors shown here come from a human donor in good health (CMV status not recorded). Some clones in this sample may be carry-over from other donors' samples.

This chain uses TRBV13 with TRBJ1-3; D call uncertain. CDR1 is PRHDT and CDR2 is FYEKMQ in the germline V gene (reference sequence). The CDR3 covers 16 residues. The germline V and J ends were trimmed by 2 bases and 0 bases, with 11 bases remaining between them. CDR3 sequence reads: CASSLYGVSSGNTIYF. The DNA for the CDR3 is TGTGCCAGCAGCTTATACGGGGTGAGCTCTGGAAACACCATATATTTT.

This chain links TRBV7-6 with TRBJ2-7; D call uncertain. V was trimmed by 3 bases and J by 1 base, leaving 10 bases between them. Germline assignment: CDR1 SGHVS and CDR2 FNYEAQ. The CDR3 is 14 residues long. The CDR3 DNA reads as TGTGCCAGCAGCTTTCGTCAGGATTCCTACGAGCAGTACTTC. Translated: CASSFRQDSYEQYF.

The chain couples TRBV9 to TRBJ2-7; D possibly corresponds to TRBD2 (5 bases). Germline V CDR1 and CDR2: SGDLS, YYNGEE. Trimming shortened V by 0 bases and J by 1 base, and 8 bases separated the two germline ends. This CDR3 has 14 residues. This chain's CDR3 is CASSVGAESYEQYF. In DNA form, the CDR3 reads TGTGCCAGCAGCGTAGGAGCGGAGTCCTACGAGCAGTACTTC.

The chain is built from TRBV5-1 and TRBJ2-7, with TRBD2 matching over 10 bases. Germline V gene sequence: CDR1 SGHRS, CDR2 YFSETQ. Unmatched junction bases numbered 4, after V lost 4 bases and J lost 0 bases. The length of the CDR3 is 15 residues. In DNA, the CDR3 is TGCGCCAGCAGCGGATCTAGCGGGGGCTCCTACGAGCAGTACTTC. This translates into CASSGSSGGSYEQYF.

This clonotype was picked up a small number of times. V is TRBV6-2 or TRBV6-3 and J is TRBJ2-2, with a weak D call TRBD2 (5 bases). Germline V gene sequence: CDR1 MNHEY, CDR2 SVGEGT. The CDR3 is made up of 13 amino acids. Trimming removed 6 bases from V and 7 bases from J, with 12 bases in between. DNA for the CDR3: TGTGCCAGCAGGCCCCTCGGGGTCGGGGAGCTGTTTTTT. Its translation: CASRPLGVGELFF.

This clonotype was seen only a few times. The chain recombines TRBV7-3 with TRBJ1-5, with D unresolved. CDR1 is SGHTA and CDR2 is FQGTGA in the germline V gene. V gave up 1 base and J gave up 8 bases, with 9 bases separating them. The length of the CDR3 is 13 residues. DNA of the CDR3: TGTGCCAGCAGCTTAAACCCCGCTGAGCCCCAGCATTTT. This codes for CASSLNPAEPQHF.

The chain carries TRBV6-2 or TRBV6-3 and TRBJ2-7; D remains unclear. V was trimmed by 3 bases and J by 3 bases, leaving 12 bases between them. The CDR3 sequence is 14 residues long. Germline-derived CDR1 and CDR2 are MNHEY and SVGEGT. The CDR3 sequence is CASSYTPNGYEQYF. The CDR3 region has the DNA TGTGCCAGCAGTTATACCCCAAATGGCTACGAGCAGTACTTC.

In DNA form, the CDR3 reads TGTGCCAGCAGCCAAGTAGGGACCCCACGGTATTTT. Amino acids: CASSQVGTPRYF. The rearrangement joins TRBV14 to TRBJ2-3; D may correspond to TRBD1 or TRBD2 (5 bases each). Germline V gene data show CDR1 as SGHDN and CDR2 as FVKESK. The V end was cut by 1 base, the J end by 14 bases, with 13 bases between. The CDR3 spans 12 residues.

The rearrangement links TRBV14 to TRBJ2-3; no clear D gene. The CDR3 loop spans 13 amino acids. CDR1 and CDR2 (germline): SGHDN, FVKESK. Between the trimmed V and J ends, which lost 4 bases and 5 bases, there was a span of 10 bases. The CDR3 coding sequence is TGTGCCAGCAGCCCCAATAATTTAGATACGCAGTATTTT. It yields the protein CASSPNNLDTQYF.

The genes are TRBV20-1 and TRBJ2-2; D is perhaps TRBD2 (6 bases). CDR3 length equals 15 residues. Germline assignment: CDR1 DFQATT and CDR2 SNEGSKA (reference sequence). The V and J ends lost 0 bases and 4 bases respectively, with 12 bases between them. The CDR3 loop is CSARDSEGLTGELFF. The CDR3 region has the DNA TGCAGTGCTAGAGATTCGGAGGGGCTCACCGGGGAGCTGTTTTTT.

This sequence joins TRBV7-6 and TRBJ2-7, with D uncertain. The germline V and J ends were trimmed by 4 bases and 6 bases, with 7 bases remaining between them. The germline CDR1 and CDR2 sequences are SGHVS and FNYEAQ. The CDR3 is made up of 11 amino acids. In DNA, the CDR3 is TGTGCCAGCAGCTACCAATCCGAGCAGTACTTC. Amino acids: CASSYQSEQYF.

The chain has TRBV7-2 and TRBJ1-1; possibly TRBD1 for D (5 bases). Germline-derived CDR1 and CDR2 are SGHTA and FQGNSA. V lost 5 bases, J lost 3 bases, and 19 bases lay in between. The CDR3 runs to 16 residues. CDR3 coding DNA: TGTGCCAGCAGCCCAGCTTTCAGGGATCCCGACACTGAAGCTTTCTTT. Its protein is CASSPAFRDPDTEAFF.

The rearrangement uses TRBV27 and TRBJ2-7; 9 nucleotides align to TRBD1. Germline V CDR1 and CDR2: MNHEY, SMNVEV (reference sequence). Trimming cost V 3 bases and J 6 bases; bases outside gene matches: 3. This CDR3 spans 13 amino acids. This CDR3 is CASSFPDRGEQYF. In DNA form, the CDR3 reads TGTGCCAGCAGTTTCCCGGACAGGGGCGAGCAGTACTTC.

This clonotype occurred many times. The chain uses TRBV5-1 and TRBJ2-3; 8 nucleotides line up with TRBD2. CDR3 size: 15 residues. In germline, CDR1 is SGHRS, CDR2 YFSETQ. The ends lost 7 bases at V and 4 bases at J; junction bases unmatched: 11. The CDR3 DNA follows: TGCGCCAGCGGCCTTAGCGGGGAGATGGCAGATACGCAGTATTTT. Amino acid sequence: CASGLSGEMADTQYF.

In its sample, this clonotype was seen a few times. The chain employs TRBV5-6 and TRBJ2-3; a weak D match, TRBD2 (5 bases). Germline V gives CDR1 SGHDT, CDR2 YYEEEE. Trimming pared 0 bases from V and 2 bases from J, leaving 13 bases between. The CDR3 has 16 amino acids. CDR3 nucleotide sequence: TGTGCCAGCAGCTTGGGTGTGGGAGCCCCCACAGATACGCAGTATTTT. It is translated as CASSLGVGAPTDTQYF.

The V call is TRBV7-4, the J call TRBJ2-7; D is uncertain. CDR1 SGHVT and CDR2 SQSDAQ come from the germline V gene. The CDR3 is made up of 13 amino acids. V was shortened by 5 bases and J by 7 bases, with 15 bases between the two germline ends. CDR3 amino acids: CASSPRSRFEQYF. CDR3 nucleotide sequence: TGTGCCAGCAGCCCCCGTTCACGTTTTGAGCAGTACTTC.

This chain joins TRBV27 and TRBJ2-7; 7 bases fit TRBD1. V was clipped by 4 bases and J by 6 bases; unmatched bases: 9. The CDR3 loop spans 14 amino acids. Germline values: CDR1 MNHEY, CDR2 SMNVEV (reference sequence). The CDR3 sequence is CASSYSRQGLEQYF. In DNA, the CDR3 is TGTGCCAGCAGTTACTCAAGACAGGGTCTCGAGCAGTACTTC.

The chain uses TRBV7-3 and TRBJ2-1; D may be TRBD1 (6 bases). The V end was cut by 5 bases, the J end by 2 bases, with 16 bases between. The CDR3 sequence is 16 residues long. Germline V CDR1 and CDR2: SGHTA, FQGTGA. This chain's CDR3 is CASSPEGTMPYNEQFF. CDR3 sequence (DNA): TGTGCCAGCAGCCCCGAAGGGACAATGCCCTACAATGAGCAGTTCTTC.

The chain employs TRBV12-3 or TRBV12-4 and TRBJ1-5; D remains ambiguous. The CDR3 contains 14 residues. Trimming shortened V by 3 bases and J by 0 bases, and 6 bases separated the two germline ends. The CDR3 coding sequence is TGTGCCAGCAGTTTTTGGGGTAGCAATCAGCCCCAGCATTTT. Translation: CASSFWGSNQPQHF.

V and J are TRBV14 and TRBJ2-1, with 7 bases that match TRBD1. V dropped 3 bases and J dropped 1; count of bases not matched to a gene: 9. The CDR3 runs 17 residues. Germline assignment: CDR1 SGHDN and CDR2 FVKESK. The CDR3 DNA sequence: TGTGCCAGCAGCCAGAGAAACAGGGGCGGGTCCTACAATGAGCAGTTCTTC. Translation: CASSQRNRGGSYNEQFF.

This clonotype was seen a few times. The chain links TRBV6-5 to TRBJ1-6; TRBD1 is a possible D gene (5 bases). V lost 0 bases and J lost 9, with 12 bases in between. This CDR3 comprises 15 residues. Germline V gene sequence: CDR1 MNHEY, CDR2 SVGAGI. The CDR3 protein is CASSYSTGGGSPLHF. The DNA for the CDR3 is TGTGCCAGCAGTTACTCTACCGGGGGAGGTTCACCCCTCCACTTT.

In its sample, this clonotype was seen many times. This chain joins TRBV19 and TRBJ1-1; D possibly corresponds to TRBD1 (6 bases). V gave up 8 bases and J gave up 0 bases, with 10 bases separating them. The CDR3 runs to 13 residues. CDR1 is LNHDA, CDR2 SQIVND, per germline (reference sequence). The CDR3 protein is CASGTFMNTEAFF. The CDR3 DNA reads as TGTGCCAGTGGGACATTCATGAACACTGAAGCTTTCTTT.

The chain uses TRBV27 and TRBJ2-7; 7 bases line up with TRBD1. V gave up 5 bases and J gave up 0 bases; unmatched junction bases: 4. CDR1 MNHEY and CDR2 SMNVEV come from the germline V gene (reference sequence). The CDR3 has 14 amino acids. CDR3 protein: CASSMTGLSYEQYF. The CDR3 coding sequence is TGTGCCAGCAGTATGACAGGGCTCTCCTACGAGCAGTACTTC.

This clonotype was detected only a few times. CDR3 residues: CASSLAGFQEAFF. CDR3 in DNA: TGTGCCAGCAGCTTAGCCGGGTTCCAAGAAGCTTTCTTT. The chain is built from TRBV7-9 and TRBJ1-1, with D hard to call. V shed 0 bases and J shed 8 bases, with 10 bases lying between them. The germline V gene encodes CDR1 SEHNR and CDR2 FQNEAQ (reference sequence). The CDR3 is 13 amino acids.

This chain connects TRBV11-2 to TRBJ2-7; D is undetermined. The CDR3 length is 12 residues. Trimming pared 4 bases from V and 5 bases from J, leaving 9 bases between. The germline gives CDR1 SGHAT, CDR2 FQNNGV. CDR3: CASSSAWNEQYF. The CDR3 DNA reads as TGTGCCAGCAGCTCAGCGTGGAACGAGCAGTACTTC. Using reference TRBV11-2 and TRBJ2-7 for the parts outside the CDR3, the full variable domain is EAGVAQSPRYKIIEKRQSVAFWCNPISGHATLYWYQQILGQGPKLLIQFQNNGVVDDSQLPKDRFSAERLKGVDSTLKIQPAKLEDSAVYLCASSSAWNEQYFGPGTRLTVT.

This clonotype was picked up a small number of times. The V gene is TRBV6-1, the J gene TRBJ2-2, with D unclear. This CDR3 has 20 residues. Looked up from germline, CDR1 is MNHNS and CDR2 is SASEGT. V lost 2 bases, J lost 1 base, and 23 bases lay in between. CDR3 loop: CASSERARVTVAVNTGELFF. The CDR3 DNA is TGTGCCAGCAGTGAAAGGGCCCGTGTGACCGTTGCTGTGAACACCGGGGAGCTGTTTTTT.

This clonotype was found many times. The CDR3 sequence: CASRPWGEGQPQHF. The CDR3 DNA reads as TGTGCCAGCAGGCCGTGGGGAGAAGGTCAGCCCCAGCATTTT. V gene TRBV12-3 or TRBV12-4 combines with J gene TRBJ1-5; D not certain. The CDR3 runs 14 residues. The germline V and J ends were trimmed by 6 bases and 6 bases, with 15 bases remaining between them.